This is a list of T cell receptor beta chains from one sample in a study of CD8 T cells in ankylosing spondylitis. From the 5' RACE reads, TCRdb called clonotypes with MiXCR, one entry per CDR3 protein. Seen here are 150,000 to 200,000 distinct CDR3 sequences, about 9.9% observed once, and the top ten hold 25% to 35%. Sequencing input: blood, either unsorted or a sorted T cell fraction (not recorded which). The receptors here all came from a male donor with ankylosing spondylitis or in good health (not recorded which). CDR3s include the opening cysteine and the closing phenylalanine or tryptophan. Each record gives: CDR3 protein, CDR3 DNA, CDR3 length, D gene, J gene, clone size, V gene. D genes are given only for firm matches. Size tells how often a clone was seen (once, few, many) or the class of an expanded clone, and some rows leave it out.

CDR3 protein: CASSLRTGGTYGYTF
CDR3 DNA: TGTGCCAGCAGTTTAAGAACAGGGGGTACCTATGGCTACACCTTC
CDR3 length: 15
D gene: TRBD1
J gene: TRBJ1-2
clone size: many
V gene: TRBV27

CDR3 protein: CAISEAGGGTDTQYF
CDR3 DNA: TGTGCCATCAGTGAGGCAGGGGGCGGCACAGATACGCAGTATTTT
CDR3 length: 15
D gene: TRBD1
J gene: TRBJ2-3
clone size: many
V gene: TRBV10-3

CDR3 protein: CASSLLGGEETQYF
CDR3 DNA: TGTGCCAGCAGCTTGTTAGGAGGGGAAGAGACCCAGTACTTC
CDR3 length: 14
D gene: -
J gene: TRBJ2-5
clone size: few
V gene: TRBV7-2

CDR3 protein: CASSRGSSSGNTIYF
CDR3 DNA: TGTGCCAGCAGCCGAGGGAGTAGCTCTGGAAACACCATATATTTT
CDR3 length: 15
D gene: -
J gene: TRBJ1-3
clone size: many
V gene: TRBV16

CDR3 protein: CASSVRGGLNSPLHF
CDR3 DNA: TGTGCCAGCAGCGTCCGCGGGGGACTTAATTCACCCCTCCACTTT
CDR3 length: 15
D gene: -
J gene: TRBJ1-6
clone size: few
V gene: TRBV13

CDR3 protein: CASSPGTGLIGANVLTF
CDR3 DNA: TGTGCCAGCAGCCCCGGGACAGGACTAATAGGGGCCAACGTCCTGACTTTC
CDR3 length: 17
D gene: TRBD1
J gene: TRBJ2-6
clone size: many
V gene: TRBV6-1

CDR3 protein: CASSLGSQELAGGPSDTQYF
CDR3 DNA: TGTGCCAGCAGTTTAGGGAGTCAGGAGCTAGCGGGAGGGCCGTCAGATACGCAGTATTTT
CDR3 length: 20
D gene: TRBD2
J gene: TRBJ2-3
clone size: many
V gene: TRBV12-3/TRBV12-4

CDR3 protein: CASSLAKGQIMNTEAFF
CDR3 DNA: TGCGCCAGCAGCTTGGCCAAGGGACAGATCATGAACACTGAAGCTTTCTTT
CDR3 length: 17
D gene: TRBD1
J gene: TRBJ1-1
clone size: many
V gene: TRBV5-1

CDR3 protein: CASSRTGSPYEQYF
CDR3 DNA: TGTGCCAGCAGCCGGACAGGTAGCCCCTACGAGCAGTACTTC
CDR3 length: 14
D gene: TRBD1
J gene: TRBJ2-7
clone size: many
V gene: TRBV6-2/TRBV6-3

CDR3 protein: CASSRTGGINEQFF
CDR3 DNA: TGTGCCAGCAGCAGGACAGGGGGCATCAATGAGCAGTTCTTC
CDR3 length: 14
D gene: TRBD1
J gene: TRBJ2-1
clone size: -
V gene: TRBV7-9

CDR3 protein: CASRQTGGAINEQFF
CDR3 DNA: TGTGCCAGCAGACAGACAGGGGGCGCAATCAATGAGCAGTTCTTC
CDR3 length: 15
D gene: TRBD1
J gene: TRBJ2-1
clone size: many
V gene: TRBV12-3/TRBV12-4

CDR3 protein: CATSRNGGPNTEAFF
CDR3 DNA: TGTGCCACCAGCAGAAACGGGGGACCCAACACTGAAGCTTTCTTT
CDR3 length: 15
D gene: -
J gene: TRBJ1-1
clone size: many
V gene: TRBV15

CDR3 protein: CATSGDRGSGNTIYF
CDR3 DNA: TGTGCCACCAGCGGGGACAGGGGCTCTGGAAACACCATATATTTT
CDR3 length: 15
D gene: TRBD1
J gene: TRBJ1-3
clone size: many
V gene: TRBV15

CDR3 protein: CAISESTGYGYTF
CDR3 DNA: TGTGCCATCAGTGAGTCGACAGGGTATGGCTACACCTTC
CDR3 length: 13
D gene: TRBD1
J gene: TRBJ1-2
clone size: many
V gene: TRBV10-3

CDR3 protein: CSGIDRANTGELFF
CDR3 DNA: TGCAGCGGGATTGACAGGGCGAACACCGGGGAGCTGTTTTTT
CDR3 length: 14
D gene: TRBD1
J gene: TRBJ2-2
clone size: many
V gene: TRBV29-1

CDR3 protein: CASSFWGIFPENRDEEKLFF
CDR3 DNA: TGTGCCAGCAGCTTTTGGGGTATATTCCCCGAGAACAGGGACGAAGAAAAACTGTTTTTT
CDR3 length: 20
D gene: -
J gene: TRBJ1-4
clone size: many
V gene: TRBV11-2

CDR3 protein: CASRNRDIGNEQFF
CDR3 DNA: TGTGCCAGCAGAAACCGGGACATAGGGAATGAGCAGTTCTTC
CDR3 length: 14
D gene: -
J gene: TRBJ2-1
clone size: few
V gene: TRBV6-2/TRBV6-3

CDR3 protein: CASSLDGLSSYEQYF
CDR3 DNA: TGCGCCAGCAGCTTGGACGGATTGAGCTCCTACGAGCAGTACTTC
CDR3 length: 15
D gene: -
J gene: TRBJ2-7
clone size: many
V gene: TRBV5-1

CDR3 protein: CASSLAPVGTDTQYF
CDR3 DNA: TGTGCCAGCAGCTTGGCCCCCGTCGGAACAGATACGCAGTATTTT
CDR3 length: 15
D gene: -
J gene: TRBJ2-3
clone size: many
V gene: TRBV5-5

CDR3 protein: CASSFPRDRWYTEAFF
CDR3 DNA: TGTGCCAGCAGCTTCCCCCGGGACAGGTGGTACACTGAAGCTTTCTTT
CDR3 length: 16
D gene: TRBD1
J gene: TRBJ1-1
clone size: few
V gene: TRBV7-2

CDR3 protein: CASSERVGGKPYNAQFF
CDR3 DNA: TGTGCCAGCAGTGAACGGGTAGGCGGGAAACCCTACAATGCGCAGTTCTTC
CDR3 length: 17
D gene: -
J gene: TRBJ2-1
clone size: -
V gene: TRBV2

CDR3 protein: CASSARTGRNEKLFF
CDR3 DNA: TGTGCCAGCAGCGCTCGGACAGGTCGTAATGAAAAACTGTTTTTT
CDR3 length: 15
D gene: TRBD1
J gene: TRBJ1-4
clone size: -
V gene: TRBV9

CDR3 protein: CASSLVFGTSGTGELFF
CDR3 DNA: TGCGCCAGCAGCTTGGTGTTCGGGACTAGCGGCACCGGGGAGCTGTTTTTT
CDR3 length: 17
D gene: TRBD2
J gene: TRBJ2-2
clone size: few
V gene: TRBV5-1

CDR3 protein: CATSDATGKETQYF
CDR3 DNA: TGTGCCACCAGTGACGCGACAGGGAAAGAGACCCAGTACTTC
CDR3 length: 14
D gene: TRBD1
J gene: TRBJ2-5
clone size: few
V gene: TRBV24-1

CDR3 protein: CSASPNSRETQYF
CDR3 DNA: TGCAGTGCTAGCCCTAACTCGAGAGAGACCCAGTACTTC
CDR3 length: 13
D gene: -
J gene: TRBJ2-5
clone size: many
V gene: TRBV20-1

CDR3 protein: CASSLTLTTSGETQYF
CDR3 DNA: TGCGCCAGCAGCTTGACCCTAACCACCTCCGGGGAGACCCAGTACTTC
CDR3 length: 16
D gene: -
J gene: TRBJ2-5
clone size: few
V gene: TRBV5-1

CDR3 protein: CASTVGGSYEQYF
CDR3 DNA: TGTGCCAGCACCGTTGGGGGATCCTACGAGCAGTACTTC
CDR3 length: 13
D gene: -
J gene: TRBJ2-7
clone size: many
V gene: TRBV7-9

CDR3 protein: CASSPPGRGNQPQHF
CDR3 DNA: TGTGCCAGCAGTCCACCGGGGCGGGGCAATCAGCCCCAGCATTTT
CDR3 length: 15
D gene: -
J gene: TRBJ1-5
clone size: many
V gene: TRBV27

CDR3 protein: CASSLALGSTEAFF
CDR3 DNA: TGTGCCAGCAGCTTAGCGCTGGGGAGCACTGAAGCTTTCTTT
CDR3 length: 14
D gene: -
J gene: TRBJ1-1
clone size: -
V gene: TRBV7-2

CDR3 protein: CASSAGQPDEQFF
CDR3 DNA: TGTGCCAGCTCAGCGGGACAACCGGATGAGCAGTTCTTC
CDR3 length: 13
D gene: -
J gene: TRBJ2-1
clone size: many
V gene: TRBV18

CDR3 protein: CASSEVGTTDYEQYF
CDR3 DNA: TGCGCCAGCAGTGAGGTCGGTACTACCGACTACGAGCAGTACTTC
CDR3 length: 15
D gene: -
J gene: TRBJ2-7
clone size: many
V gene: TRBV10-2

CDR3 protein: CASSGTSTHNEQFF
CDR3 DNA: TGCGCCAGCAGCGGTACTAGCACCCACAATGAGCAGTTCTTC
CDR3 length: 14
D gene: -
J gene: TRBJ2-1
clone size: many
V gene: TRBV5-1

CDR3 protein: CASSGQGGNQETQYF
CDR3 DNA: TGTGCCAGCTCGGGACAGGGAGGGAATCAAGAGACCCAGTACTTC
CDR3 length: 15
D gene: TRBD1
J gene: TRBJ2-5
clone size: many
V gene: TRBV7-2

CDR3 protein: CSAARTGGTDTQYF
CDR3 DNA: TGCAGCGCTGCGAGGACAGGGGGCACAGATACGCAGTATTTT
CDR3 length: 14
D gene: TRBD1
J gene: TRBJ2-3
clone size: -
V gene: TRBV29-1

CDR3 protein: CASSDTGTDNSPLHF
CDR3 DNA: TGTGCCAGCAGTGACACCGGGACAGATAATTCACCCCTCCACTTT
CDR3 length: 15
D gene: TRBD1
J gene: TRBJ1-6
clone size: many
V gene: TRBV6-2/TRBV6-3

CDR3 protein: CASSQAVGSLRTGELFF
CDR3 DNA: TGTGCCAGCAGCCAAGCCGTCGGTTCCCTCCGCACCGGGGAGCTGTTTTTT
CDR3 length: 17
D gene: -
J gene: TRBJ2-2
clone size: few
V gene: TRBV14